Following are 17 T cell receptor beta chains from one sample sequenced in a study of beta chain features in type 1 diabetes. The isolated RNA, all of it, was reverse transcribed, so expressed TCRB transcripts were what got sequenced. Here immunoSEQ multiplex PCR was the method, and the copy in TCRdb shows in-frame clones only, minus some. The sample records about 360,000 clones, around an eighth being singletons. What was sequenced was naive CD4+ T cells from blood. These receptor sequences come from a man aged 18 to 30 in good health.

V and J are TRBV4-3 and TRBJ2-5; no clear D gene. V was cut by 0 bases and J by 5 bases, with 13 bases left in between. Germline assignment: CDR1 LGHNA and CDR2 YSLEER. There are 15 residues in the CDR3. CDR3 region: CASSQDPGTKETQYF. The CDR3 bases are TGCGCCAGCAGCCAAGACCCAGGTACCAAGGAGACCCAGTACTTC.

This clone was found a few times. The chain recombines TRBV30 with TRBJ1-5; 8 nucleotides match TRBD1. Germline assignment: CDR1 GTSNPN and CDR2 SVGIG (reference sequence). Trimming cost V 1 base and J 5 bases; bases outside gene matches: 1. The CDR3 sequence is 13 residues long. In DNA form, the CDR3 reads TGTGCCTGGAGTGCGGACAGGGATCAGCCCCAGCATTTT. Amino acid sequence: CAWSADRDQPQHF.

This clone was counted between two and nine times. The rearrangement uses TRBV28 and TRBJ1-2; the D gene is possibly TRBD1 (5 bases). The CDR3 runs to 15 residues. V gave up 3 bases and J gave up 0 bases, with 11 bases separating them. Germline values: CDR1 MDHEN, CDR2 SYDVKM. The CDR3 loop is CASSFPDRANYGYTF. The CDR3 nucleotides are TGTGCCAGCAGTTTCCCTGACAGAGCTAACTATGGCTACACCTTC.

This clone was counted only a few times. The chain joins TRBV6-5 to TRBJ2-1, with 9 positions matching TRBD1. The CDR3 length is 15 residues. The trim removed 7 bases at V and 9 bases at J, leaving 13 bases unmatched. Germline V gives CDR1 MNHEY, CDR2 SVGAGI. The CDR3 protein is CASTKTFTGGGEQFF. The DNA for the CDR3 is TGTGCCAGCACCAAAACGTTCACAGGGGGCGGTGAGCAGTTCTTC.

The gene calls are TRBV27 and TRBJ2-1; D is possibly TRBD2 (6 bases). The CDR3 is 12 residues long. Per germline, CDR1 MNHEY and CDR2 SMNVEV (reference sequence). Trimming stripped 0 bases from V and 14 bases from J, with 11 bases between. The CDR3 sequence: CASSLSGGFEFF. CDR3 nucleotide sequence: TGTGCCAGCAGTTTATCAGGAGGGTTTGAGTTCTTC.

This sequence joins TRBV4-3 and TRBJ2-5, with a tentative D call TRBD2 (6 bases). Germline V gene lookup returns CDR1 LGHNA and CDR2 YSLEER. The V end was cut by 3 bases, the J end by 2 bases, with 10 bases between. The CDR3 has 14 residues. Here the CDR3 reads CASSQGTLQETQYF. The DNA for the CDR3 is TGCGCCAGCAGCCAGGGGACTTTACAAGAGACCCAGTACTTC.

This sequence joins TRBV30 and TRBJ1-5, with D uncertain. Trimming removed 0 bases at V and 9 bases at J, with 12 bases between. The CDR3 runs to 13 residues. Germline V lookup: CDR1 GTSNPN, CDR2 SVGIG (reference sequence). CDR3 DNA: TGTGCCTGGAGTGTAGATCGGGGAAGGCCCCAGCATTTT. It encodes CAWSVDRGRPQHF.

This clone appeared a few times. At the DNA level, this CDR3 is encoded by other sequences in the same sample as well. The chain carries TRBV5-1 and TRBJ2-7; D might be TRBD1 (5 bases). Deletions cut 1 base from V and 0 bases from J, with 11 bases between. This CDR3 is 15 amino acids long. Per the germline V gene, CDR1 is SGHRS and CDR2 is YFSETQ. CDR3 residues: CASSLRGRDSYEQYF. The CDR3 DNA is TGCGCCAGCAGCTTGAGGGGAAGGGACTCCTACGAGCAGTACTTC.

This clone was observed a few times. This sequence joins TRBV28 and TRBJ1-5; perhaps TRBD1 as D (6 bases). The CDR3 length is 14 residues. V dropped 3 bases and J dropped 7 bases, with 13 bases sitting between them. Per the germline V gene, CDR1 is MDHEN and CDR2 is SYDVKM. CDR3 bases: TGTGCCAGCAGTTTGGGGGGGGCTCGACAGCCCCAGCATTTT. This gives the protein CASSLGGARQPQHF.

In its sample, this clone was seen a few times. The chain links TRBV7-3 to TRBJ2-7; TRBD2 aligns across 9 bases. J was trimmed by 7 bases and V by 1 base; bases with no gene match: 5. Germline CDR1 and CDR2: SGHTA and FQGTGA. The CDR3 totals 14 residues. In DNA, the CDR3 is TGTGCCAGCAGCTTAAGCGGTAGCGGGGGAGAGCAGTACTTC. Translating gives CASSLSGSGGEQYF.

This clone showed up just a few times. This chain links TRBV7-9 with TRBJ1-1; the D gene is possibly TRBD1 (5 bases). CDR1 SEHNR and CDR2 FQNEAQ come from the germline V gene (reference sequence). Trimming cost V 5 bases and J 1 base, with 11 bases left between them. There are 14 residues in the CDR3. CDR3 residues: CASSPRQRNTEAFF. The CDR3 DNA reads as TGTGCCAGCAGCCCAAGACAGAGGAACACTGAAGCTTTCTTT. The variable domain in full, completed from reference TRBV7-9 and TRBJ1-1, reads DTGVSQNPRHKITKRGQNVTFRCDPISEHNRLYWYRQTLGQGPEFLTYFQNEAQLEKSRLLSDRFSAERPKGSFSTLEIQRTEQGDSAMYLCASSPRQRNTEAFFGQGTRLTVV.

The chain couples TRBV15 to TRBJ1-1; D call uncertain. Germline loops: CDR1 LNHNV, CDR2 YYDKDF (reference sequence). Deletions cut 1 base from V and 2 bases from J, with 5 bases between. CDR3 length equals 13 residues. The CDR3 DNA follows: TGTGCCACCAGCAGAGGAGGTAACACTGAAGCTTTCTTT. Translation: CATSRGGNTEAFF. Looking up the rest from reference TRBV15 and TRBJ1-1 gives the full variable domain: DAMVIQNPRYQVTQFGKPVTLSCSQTLNHNVMYWYQQKSSQAPKLLFHYYDKDFNNEADTPDNFQSRRPNTSFCFLDIRSPGLGDTAMYLCATSRGGNTEAFFGQGTRLTVV.

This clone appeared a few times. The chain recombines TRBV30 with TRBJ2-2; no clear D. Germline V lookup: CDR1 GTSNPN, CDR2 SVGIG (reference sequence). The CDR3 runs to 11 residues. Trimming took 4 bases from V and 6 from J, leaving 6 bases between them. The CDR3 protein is CAWNSAGELFF. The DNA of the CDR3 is TGTGCCTGGAACAGTGCCGGGGAGCTGTTTTTT.

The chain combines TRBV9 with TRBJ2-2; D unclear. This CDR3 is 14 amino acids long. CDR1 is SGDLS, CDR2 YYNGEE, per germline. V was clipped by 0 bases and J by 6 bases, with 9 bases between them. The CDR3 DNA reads TGTGCCAGCAGCGTAGGACTTGAGGCCGGGGAGCTGTTTTTT. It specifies CASSVGLEAGELFF.

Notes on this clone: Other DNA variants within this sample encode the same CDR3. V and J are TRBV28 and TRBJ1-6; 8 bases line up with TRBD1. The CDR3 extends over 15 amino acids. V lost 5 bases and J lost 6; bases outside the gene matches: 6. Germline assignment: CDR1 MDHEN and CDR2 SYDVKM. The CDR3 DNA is TGTGCCAGCAGTCTAGGACAGGGTTTTAATTCACCCCTCCACTTT. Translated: CASSLGQGFNSPLHF. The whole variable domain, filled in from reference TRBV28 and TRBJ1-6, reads DVKVTQSSRYLVKRTGEKVFLECVQDMDHENMFWYRQDPGLGLRLIYFSYDVKMKEKGDIPEGYSVSREKKERFSLILESASTNQTSMYLCASSLGQGFNSPLHFGNGTRLTVT.

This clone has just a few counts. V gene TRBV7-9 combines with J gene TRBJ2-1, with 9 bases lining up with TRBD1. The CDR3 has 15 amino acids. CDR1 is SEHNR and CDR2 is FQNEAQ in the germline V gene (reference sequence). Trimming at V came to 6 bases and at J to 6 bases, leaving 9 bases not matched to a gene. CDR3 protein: CASRRDRAPLNEQFF. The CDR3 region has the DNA TGTGCCAGCAGGAGGGACAGGGCCCCACTCAATGAGCAGTTCTTC.

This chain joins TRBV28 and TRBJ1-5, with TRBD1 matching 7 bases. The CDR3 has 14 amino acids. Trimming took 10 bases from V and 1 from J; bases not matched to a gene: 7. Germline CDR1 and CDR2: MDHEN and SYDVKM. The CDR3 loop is CATRQGGSNQPQHF. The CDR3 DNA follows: TGTGCCACTCGACAGGGTGGGAGCAATCAGCCCCAGCATTTT.